This T cell receptor (beta chain) appears in the sequencing data of a study of blood T cells in healthy people across ages. A second PCR of 7 to 11 cycles used a sample-barcoded 5' primer and a J-beta primer mix. TCRdb re-called the 5' RACE reads through MiXCR, storing one row per CDR3 protein. This sample yields about 600,000 distinct CDR3 sequences, of which around half are seen a single time; 20% to 25% belongs to the top ten. Germline V lookup: CDR1 KGHDR, CDR2 SFDVKD. Trimming left V 3 bases short and J 5 bases short, with 10 bases between. CDR3 length: 14 amino acids. The chain has TRBV24-1 and TRBJ2-1; tentative D call: TRBD2 (6 bases). The receptor's source is a man at least 80 years old in good health. The sequencing input was blood. CDR3 region: CATSDTLAHNEQFF. The CDR3 coding sequence is TGTGCCACCAGTGATACCCTAGCGCACAATGAGCAGTTCTTC.